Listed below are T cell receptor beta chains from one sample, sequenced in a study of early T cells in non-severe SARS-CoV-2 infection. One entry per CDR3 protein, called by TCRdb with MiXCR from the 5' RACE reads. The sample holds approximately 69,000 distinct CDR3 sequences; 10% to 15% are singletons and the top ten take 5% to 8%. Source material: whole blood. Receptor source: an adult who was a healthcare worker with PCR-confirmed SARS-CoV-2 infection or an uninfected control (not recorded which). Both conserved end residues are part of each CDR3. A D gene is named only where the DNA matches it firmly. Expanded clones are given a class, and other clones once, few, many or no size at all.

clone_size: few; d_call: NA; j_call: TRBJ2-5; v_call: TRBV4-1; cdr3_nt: TGCGCCAGCAGCCAAGATGAGGCGTGGGGTCAAGAGACCCAGTACTTC; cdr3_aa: CASSQDEAWGQETQYF
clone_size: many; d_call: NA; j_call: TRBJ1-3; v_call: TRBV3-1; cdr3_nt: TGTGCCAGCAGCCAAGCCCCCACCCGGGACTCTGGAAACACCATATATTTT; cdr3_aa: CASSQAPTRDSGNTIYF
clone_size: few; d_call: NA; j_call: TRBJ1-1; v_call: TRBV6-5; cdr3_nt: TGTGCCAGCAGTTACATCGGGAACACTGAAGCTTTCTTT; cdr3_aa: CASSYIGNTEAFF
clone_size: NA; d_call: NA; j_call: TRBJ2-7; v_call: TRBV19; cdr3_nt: TGTGCCAGTAGTATCAGCAGGGTCTCCTACGAGCAGTACTTC; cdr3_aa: CASSISRVSYEQYF
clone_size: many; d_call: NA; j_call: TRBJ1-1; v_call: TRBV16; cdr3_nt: TGTGCCAGCAGCCAATTCGGGGGGCTGGGCACTGAAGCTTTCTTT; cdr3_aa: CASSQFGGLGTEAFF
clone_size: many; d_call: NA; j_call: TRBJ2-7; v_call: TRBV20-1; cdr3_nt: TGCAGTGCTAGAGATGGGGGATACGAGCAGTACTTC; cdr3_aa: CSARDGGYEQYF
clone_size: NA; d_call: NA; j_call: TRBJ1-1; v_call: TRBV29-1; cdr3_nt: TGCAGCGTTATGGCGAACACTGAAGCTTTCTTT; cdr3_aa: CSVMANTEAFF
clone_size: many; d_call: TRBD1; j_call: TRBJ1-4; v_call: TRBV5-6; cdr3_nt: TGTGCCAGCAGCAATAACCTGGGACAGAGAAATGAAAAACTGTTTTTT; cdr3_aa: CASSNNLGQRNEKLFF
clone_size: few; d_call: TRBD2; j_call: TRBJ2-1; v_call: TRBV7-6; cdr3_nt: TGTGCCAGCAGCCTCGGACTAGCGGGAGGTCCCAACAATGAGCAGTTCTTC; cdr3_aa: CASSLGLAGGPNNEQFF
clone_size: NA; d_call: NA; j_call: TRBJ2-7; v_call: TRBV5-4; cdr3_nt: TGTGCCAGCAGCTCTACCGGGCGGCGGGGCGAGCAGTACTTC; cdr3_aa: CASSSTGRRGEQYF
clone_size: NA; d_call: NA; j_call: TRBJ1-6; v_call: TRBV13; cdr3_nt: TGTGCCAGCAGCCCCCGAGCAGGGCTCGGTTCACCCCTCCACTTT; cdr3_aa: CASSPRAGLGSPLHF
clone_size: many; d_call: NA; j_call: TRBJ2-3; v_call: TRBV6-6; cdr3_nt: TGTGCCAGCAGCAGACGAGGAACAGATACGCAGTATTTT; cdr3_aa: CASSRRGTDTQYF
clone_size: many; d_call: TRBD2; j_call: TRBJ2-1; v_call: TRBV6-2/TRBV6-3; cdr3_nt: TGTGCCAGCAGTTACGGGCGGGAGGGCCTATCCTACAATGAGCAGTTCTTC; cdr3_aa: CASSYGREGLSYNEQFF
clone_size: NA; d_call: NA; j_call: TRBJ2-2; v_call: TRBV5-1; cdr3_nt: TGCGCCAGCGGCACTAGCAGGGGATGGGAGCTGTTTTTT; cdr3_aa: CASGTSRGWELFF
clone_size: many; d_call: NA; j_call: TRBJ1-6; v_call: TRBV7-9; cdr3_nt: TGTGCCAGCAGCCCGACAGGAATGGCCCTCCACTTT; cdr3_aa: CASSPTGMALHF
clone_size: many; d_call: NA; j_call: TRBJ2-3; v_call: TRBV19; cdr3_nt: TGTGCCAGTAGTATAGCGGGGATATTAAGGAGCACAGATACGCAGTATTTT; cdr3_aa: CASSIAGILRSTDTQYF
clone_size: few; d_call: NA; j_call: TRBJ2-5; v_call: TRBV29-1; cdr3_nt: TGCAGCGTCCCGGCGGTGTCACAATACCAAGAGACCCAGTACTTC; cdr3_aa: CSVPAVSQYQETQYF
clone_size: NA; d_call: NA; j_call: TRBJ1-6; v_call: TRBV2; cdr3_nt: TGTGCCAGCAGTGACATTAGGAGCTCCTATAATTCACCCCTCCACTTT; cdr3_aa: CASSDIRSSYNSPLHF
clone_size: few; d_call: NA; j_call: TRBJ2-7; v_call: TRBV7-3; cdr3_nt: TGTGCCAGCAGCTCCAGACCGGAAGGCGAGCAGTACTTC; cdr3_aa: CASSSRPEGEQYF
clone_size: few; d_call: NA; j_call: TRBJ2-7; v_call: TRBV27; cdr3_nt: TGTGCCAGCAGTTTCACGGGCCCGGTGGACGAGCAGTACTTC; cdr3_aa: CASSFTGPVDEQYF
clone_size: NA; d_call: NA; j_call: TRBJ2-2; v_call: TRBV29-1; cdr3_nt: TGCAGCGTCAGGACCTCCTGGGGGGAGCTGTTTTTT; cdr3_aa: CSVRTSWGELFF
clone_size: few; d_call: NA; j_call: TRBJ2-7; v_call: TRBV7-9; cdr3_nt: TGTGCCAGCAGCTTATCAGGGGTGGATGAGCAGTACTTC; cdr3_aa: CASSLSGVDEQYF
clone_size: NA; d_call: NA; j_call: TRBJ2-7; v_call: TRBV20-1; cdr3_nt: TGCAGTGCTAGAGATCTTTTTTCTGGGGAAGTCTACGAGCAGTACTTC; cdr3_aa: CSARDLFSGEVYEQYF
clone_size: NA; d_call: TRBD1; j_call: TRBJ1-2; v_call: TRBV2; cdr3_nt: TGTGCCAGCACCTCGACAGGGGGCGCGAACTATGGCTACACCTTC; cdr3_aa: CASTSTGGANYGYTF
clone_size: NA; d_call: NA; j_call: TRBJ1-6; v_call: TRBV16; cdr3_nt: TGTGCCAGCAGCCAATCGTTTTCGGCGAATTCACCCCTCCACTTT; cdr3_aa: CASSQSFSANSPLHF
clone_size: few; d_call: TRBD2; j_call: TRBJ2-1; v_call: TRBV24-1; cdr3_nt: TGTGCCACCAGTGATGTCGATAGCGGGAGAGGTGAGCAGTTCTTC; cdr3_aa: CATSDVDSGRGEQFF
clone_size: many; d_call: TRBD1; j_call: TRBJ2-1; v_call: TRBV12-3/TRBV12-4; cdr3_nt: TGTGCCAGCAGTTGGGGAAAAAGAGGGGGCTCTAATGAGCAGTTCTTC; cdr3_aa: CASSWGKRGGSNEQFF
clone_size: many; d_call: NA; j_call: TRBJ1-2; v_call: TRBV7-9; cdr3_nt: TGTGCCAGCAGCCTTGATAGCGGCTATGGCTACACCTTC; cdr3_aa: CASSLDSGYGYTF
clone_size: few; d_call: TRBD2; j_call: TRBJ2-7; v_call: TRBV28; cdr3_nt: TGTGCCAGCAGCCAAAGGGGACTAGCGGGGGCCTACGAGCAGTACTTC; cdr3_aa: CASSQRGLAGAYEQYF
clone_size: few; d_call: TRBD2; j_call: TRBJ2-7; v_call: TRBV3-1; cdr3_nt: TGTGCCAGCAGCCGTTTAGGGACTAGCGGGAGTGCCTACGAGCAGTACTTC; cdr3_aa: CASSRLGTSGSAYEQYF
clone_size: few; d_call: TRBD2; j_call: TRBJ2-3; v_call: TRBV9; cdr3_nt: TGTGCCAGCAGCGTAGCCGGGGGGGCATTGCAGTATTTT; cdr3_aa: CASSVAGGALQYF
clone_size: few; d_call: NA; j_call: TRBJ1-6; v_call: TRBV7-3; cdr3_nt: TGTGCCAGCAGCTTGGGGACTTTCGAACCCCTCCACTTT; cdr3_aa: CASSLGTFEPLHF
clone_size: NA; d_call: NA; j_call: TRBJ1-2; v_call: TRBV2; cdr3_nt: TGTGCCAGCAGTGAAACCCAGGGGTCCTATGGCTACACCTTC; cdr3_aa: CASSETQGSYGYTF
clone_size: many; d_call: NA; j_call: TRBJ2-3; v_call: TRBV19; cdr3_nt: TGTGCCAGTAGTCTCTCGAGGGCGGATACGCAGTATTTT; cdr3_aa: CASSLSRADTQYF
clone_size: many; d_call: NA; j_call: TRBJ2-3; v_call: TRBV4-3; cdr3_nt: TGCGCCAGCAGCCAAGGAAGGGTTGCAGATACGCAGTATTTT; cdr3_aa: CASSQGRVADTQYF
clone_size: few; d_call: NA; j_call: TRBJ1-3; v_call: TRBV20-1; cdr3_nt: TGCAGTGCTAGTAGGGGAACTGGAAACACCATATATTTT; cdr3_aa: CSASRGTGNTIYF
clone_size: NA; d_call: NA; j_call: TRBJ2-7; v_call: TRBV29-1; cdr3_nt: TGCAGCGTTGCACCGACAGTCTCCTACGAGCAGTACTTC; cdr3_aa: CSVAPTVSYEQYF
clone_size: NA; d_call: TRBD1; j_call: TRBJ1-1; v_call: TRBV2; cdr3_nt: TGTGCCAGCACCGGGACAGGCGGGAACACTGAAGCTTTCTTT; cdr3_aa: CASTGTGGNTEAFF
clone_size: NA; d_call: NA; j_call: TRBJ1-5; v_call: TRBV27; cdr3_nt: TGTGCCAGCAGTTTAAATGGAGGGCCGGGGCATCAGCCCCAGCATTTT; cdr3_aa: CASSLNGGPGHQPQHF
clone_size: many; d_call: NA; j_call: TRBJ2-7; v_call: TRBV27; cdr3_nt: TGTGCCAGCAGTCTAACGGGCCTGATTGGGGAGCAGTACTTC; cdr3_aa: CASSLTGLIGEQYF
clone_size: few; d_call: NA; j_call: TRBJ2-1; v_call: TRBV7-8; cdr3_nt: TGTGCCAGCAGCACATCTCGGGCGACCAATGAGCAGTTCTTC; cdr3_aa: CASSTSRATNEQFF
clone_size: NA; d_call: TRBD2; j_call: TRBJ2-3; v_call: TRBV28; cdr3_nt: TGTGCCAGCAGTCTCCAGGGAGGGACAGATACGCAGTATTTT; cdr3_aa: CASSLQGGTDTQYF
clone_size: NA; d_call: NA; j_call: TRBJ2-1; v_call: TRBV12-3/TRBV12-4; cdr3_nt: TGTGCCAGCAGTTTTCCCTACCACAATGAGCAGTTCTTC; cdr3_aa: CASSFPYHNEQFF
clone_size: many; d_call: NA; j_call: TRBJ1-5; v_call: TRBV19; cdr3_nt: TGTGCCAGTAGGATGCATGGCAATCAGCCCCAGCATTTT; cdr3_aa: CASRMHGNQPQHF
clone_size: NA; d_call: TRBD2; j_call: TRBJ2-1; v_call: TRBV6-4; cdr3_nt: TGTGCCAGCAGTGACTCGAGCGGGAGGTTAAATGAGCAGTTCTTC; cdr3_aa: CASSDSSGRLNEQFF
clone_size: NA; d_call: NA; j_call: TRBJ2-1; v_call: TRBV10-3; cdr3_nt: TGTGCCATCGGGACGGATGAGCAGTTCTTC; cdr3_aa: CAIGTDEQFF
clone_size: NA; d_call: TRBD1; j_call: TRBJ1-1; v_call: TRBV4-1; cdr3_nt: TGCGCCAGCAGCCATGACCCGACAGGGGGATCTTTCTTT; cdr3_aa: CASSHDPTGGSFF
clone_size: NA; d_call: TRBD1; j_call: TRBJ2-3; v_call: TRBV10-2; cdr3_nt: TGCGCCAGCAGTGAGGGGACAGTCCTCACAGATACGCAGTATTTT; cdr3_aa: CASSEGTVLTDTQYF
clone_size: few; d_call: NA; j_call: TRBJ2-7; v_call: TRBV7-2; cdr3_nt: TGTGCCAGCAGCCCCACTGGACAGCAGTACTTC; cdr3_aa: CASSPTGQQYF
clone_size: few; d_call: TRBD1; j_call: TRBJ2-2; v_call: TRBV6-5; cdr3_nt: TGTGCCAGCAGTTTACGACAGGGGAGGAACACCGGGGAGCTGTTTTTT; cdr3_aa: CASSLRQGRNTGELFF